This T cell receptor (beta chain) originates from a study of blood T cell repertoires in COVID-19 (TCRdb year 2020). Turning to the overall study: Samples from collaborators originated in the United States, Italy and Spain and spanned both the acute and convalescent phases of COVID-19. Where available, HLA class I and class II types were obtained from metadata supplied by the sample provider rather than from assay-based typing. Samples came from the ongoing ImmuneRACE study (first 160 participants) plus 1,254 subjects from 6 global collaborators. Subjects who had been exposed to COVID-19, were actively infected with it, or had recovered from it provided the deeply sampled blood TCRbeta repertoires that made up the dataset. The material from the prospective study consisted of cDNA or gDNA derived from T cells, B-cell-depleted T cells, or PBMCs. The repertoires were released in a freely available public database meant as a resource for research on the immune response to SARS-CoV-2. A de-identified subject ID, COVID-19 status, age in years and sex were almost always included in the sample metadata.

The investigation overall reported the following: Clinical and demographic metadata were provided uncurated, with the amount varying by source and participant.

TCRbeta CDR3 regions were amplified from genomic DNA using the immunoSEQ Assay, a bias-controlled multiplex PCR. On the study's bioinformatics: The number of nucleated cells in each sample was estimated by amplification of reference gene primers within the assay. To quantify the absolute abundance of each unique TCRbeta CDR3 rearrangement, sequence reads were collapsed and filtered. For each sample, productive Simpson clonality was calculated as the square root of Simpson's diversity index across productive rearrangements. TCRdb stores this immuneACCESS table with in-frame sequences only. Part of the clones is absent; in the studies checked, under half of the shortfall reflects unresolved V genes, and no reason is known for the rest. That table is the source of V, J and clone size, and D and trimming were worked out from the DNA. This sample gives tens of thousands of clones in total; 60% to 80% of them show up just once. Of the sample, roughly 7.5% falls within the top ten clones.

The collaborating institutions used their own protocols to collect whole blood in K2EDTA tubes. Collaborator samples were shipped for TCRbeta analysis as frozen whole blood, isolated PBMCs, or DNA extracted from either sample type. The germline V gene (reference sequence) sets CDR1 to LNHDA and CDR2 to SQIVND. Germline trimming: 4 bases from V, 4 bases from J; junction bases outside gene matches: 4. The CDR3 runs 15 residues from the cysteine to the phenylalanine. Only CDR3 DNA remains: 45 bases, in frame from the first base. About this clone: The antigen this receptor binds is unknown. The sample holds no much larger clone one base away, and base qualities are not on file.

Input material: peripheral blood. The receptor chain draws on TRBV19 and TRBJ2-1; 10 central nucleotides agree with TRBD1. The TCR originated in a woman between 65 and 79 years old with active or convalescent COVID-19. The CDR3 region reads CASSTRDRGYNEQFF. The sequence in DNA is TGTGCCAGTAGTACCCGGGACAGGGGATACAATGAGCAGTTCTTC.